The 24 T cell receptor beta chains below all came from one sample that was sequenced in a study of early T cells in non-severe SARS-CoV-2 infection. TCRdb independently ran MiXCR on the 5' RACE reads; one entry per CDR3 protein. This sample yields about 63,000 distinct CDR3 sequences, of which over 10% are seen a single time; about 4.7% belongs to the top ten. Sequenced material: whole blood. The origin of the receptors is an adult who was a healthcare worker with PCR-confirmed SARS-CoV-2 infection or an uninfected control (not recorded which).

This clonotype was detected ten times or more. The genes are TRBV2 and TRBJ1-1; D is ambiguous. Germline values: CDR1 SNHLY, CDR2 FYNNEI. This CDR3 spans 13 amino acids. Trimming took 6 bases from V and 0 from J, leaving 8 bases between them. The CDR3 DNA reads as TGTGCCAGCAGCCCCCGTATGAACACTGAAGCTTTCTTT. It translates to CASSPRMNTEAFF.

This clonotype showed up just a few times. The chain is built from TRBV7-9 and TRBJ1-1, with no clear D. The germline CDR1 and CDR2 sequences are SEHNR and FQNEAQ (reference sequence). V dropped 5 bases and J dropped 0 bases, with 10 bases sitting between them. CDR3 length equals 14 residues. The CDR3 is CASSADGLNTEAFF. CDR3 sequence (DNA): TGTGCCAGCAGCGCAGATGGACTGAACACTGAAGCTTTCTTT.

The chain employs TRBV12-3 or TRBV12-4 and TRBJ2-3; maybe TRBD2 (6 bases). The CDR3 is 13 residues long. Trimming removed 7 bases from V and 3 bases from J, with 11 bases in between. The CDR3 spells CASNPGVTDTQYF. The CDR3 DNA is TGTGCCAGCAACCCGGGAGTTACAGATACGCAGTATTTT.

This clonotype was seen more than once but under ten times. CDR3: CASSQDGQGAYGYTF. CDR3 DNA: TGCGCCAGCAGCCAAGATGGTCAGGGGGCGTATGGCTACACCTTC. V usage is TRBV4-1 and J usage is TRBJ1-2, with 8 bases lining up with TRBD1. Germline V lookup: CDR1 MGHRA, CDR2 YSYEKL. The CDR3 is 15 residues long. Unmatched junction bases numbered 5, after V lost 0 bases and J lost 5 bases.

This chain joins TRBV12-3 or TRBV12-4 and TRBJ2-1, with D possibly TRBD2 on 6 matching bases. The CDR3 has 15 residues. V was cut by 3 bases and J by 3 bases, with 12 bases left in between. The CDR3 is CASSFGGAIYNEQFF. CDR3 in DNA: TGTGCCAGCAGTTTTGGCGGGGCTATCTACAATGAGCAGTTCTTC.

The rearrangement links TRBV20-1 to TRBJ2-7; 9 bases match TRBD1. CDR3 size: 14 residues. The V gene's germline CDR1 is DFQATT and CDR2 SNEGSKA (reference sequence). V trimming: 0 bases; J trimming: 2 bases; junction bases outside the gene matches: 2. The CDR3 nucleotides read TGCAGTGCTAGAGAGCGGACAGGGGCCTACGAGCAGTACTTC. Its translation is CSARERTGAYEQYF.

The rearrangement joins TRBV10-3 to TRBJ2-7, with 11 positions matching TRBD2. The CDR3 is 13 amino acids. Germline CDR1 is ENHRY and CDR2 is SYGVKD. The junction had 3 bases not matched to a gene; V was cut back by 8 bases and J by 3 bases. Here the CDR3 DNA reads TGTGCCATCCGACTAGCGGGGAGCTACGAGCAGTACTTC. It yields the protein CAIRLAGSYEQYF.

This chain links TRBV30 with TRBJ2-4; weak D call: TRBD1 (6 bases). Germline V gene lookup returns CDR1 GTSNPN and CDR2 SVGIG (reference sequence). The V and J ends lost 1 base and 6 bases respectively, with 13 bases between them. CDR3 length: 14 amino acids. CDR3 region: CAWSEQDRTNIQYF. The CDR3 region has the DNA TGTGCCTGGAGTGAACAGGACAGAACAAACATTCAGTACTTC.

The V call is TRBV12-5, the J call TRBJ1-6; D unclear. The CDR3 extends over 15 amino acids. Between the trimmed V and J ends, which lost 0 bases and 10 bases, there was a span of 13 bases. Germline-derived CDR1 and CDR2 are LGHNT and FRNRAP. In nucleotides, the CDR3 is TGTGCTAGTGGTTTGGTACGGCAGAAAAGCTCACCCCTCCACTTT. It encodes CASGLVRQKSSPLHF.

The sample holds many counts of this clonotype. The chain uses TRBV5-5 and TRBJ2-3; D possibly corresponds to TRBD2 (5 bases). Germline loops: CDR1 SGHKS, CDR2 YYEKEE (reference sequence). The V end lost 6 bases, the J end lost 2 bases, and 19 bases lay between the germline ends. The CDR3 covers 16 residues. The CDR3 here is CASIFALASYTDTQYF. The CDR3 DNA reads TGTGCCAGCATCTTCGCCCTCGCTAGCTACACAGATACGCAGTATTTT.

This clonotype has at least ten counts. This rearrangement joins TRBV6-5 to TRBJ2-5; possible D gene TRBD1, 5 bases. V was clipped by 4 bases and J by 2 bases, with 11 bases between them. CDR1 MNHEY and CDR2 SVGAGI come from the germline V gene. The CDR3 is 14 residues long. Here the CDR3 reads CASSSWTLQETQYF. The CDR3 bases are TGTGCCAGCAGTTCCTGGACACTTCAAGAGACCCAGTACTTC.

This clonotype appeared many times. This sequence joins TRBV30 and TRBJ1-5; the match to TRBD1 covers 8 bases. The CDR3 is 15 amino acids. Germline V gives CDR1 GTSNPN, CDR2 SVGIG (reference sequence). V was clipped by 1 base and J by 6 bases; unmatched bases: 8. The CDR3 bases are TGTGCCTGGAGTGGTGGACAGGGTCTCGTTCAGCCCCAGCATTTT. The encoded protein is CAWSGGQGLVQPQHF.

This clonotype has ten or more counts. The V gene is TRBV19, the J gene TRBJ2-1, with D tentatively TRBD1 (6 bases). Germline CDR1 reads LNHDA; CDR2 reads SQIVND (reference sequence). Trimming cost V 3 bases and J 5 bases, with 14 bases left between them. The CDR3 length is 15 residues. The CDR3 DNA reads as TGTGCCAGTAGTATGTTCTTCGGACAGCACAATGAGCAGTTCTTC. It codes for CASSMFFGQHNEQFF.

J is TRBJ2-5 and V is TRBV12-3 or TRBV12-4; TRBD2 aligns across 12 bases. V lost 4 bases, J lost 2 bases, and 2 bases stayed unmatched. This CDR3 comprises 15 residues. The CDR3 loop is CASSSLAGGQETQYF. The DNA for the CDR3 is TGTGCCAGCAGTTCTCTAGCGGGGGGGCAAGAGACCCAGTACTTC.

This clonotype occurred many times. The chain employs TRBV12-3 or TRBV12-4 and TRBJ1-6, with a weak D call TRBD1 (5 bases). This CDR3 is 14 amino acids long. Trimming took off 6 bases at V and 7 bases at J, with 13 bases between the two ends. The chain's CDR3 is CASSPGGGNSPLHF. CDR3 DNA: TGTGCCAGCAGCCCCGGGGGGGGAAATTCACCCCTCCACTTT.

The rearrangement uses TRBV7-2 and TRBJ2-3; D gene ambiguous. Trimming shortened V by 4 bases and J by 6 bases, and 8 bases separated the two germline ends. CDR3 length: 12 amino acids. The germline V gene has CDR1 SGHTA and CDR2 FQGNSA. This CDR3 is CASSSLLDTQYF. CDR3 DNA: TGTGCCAGCAGCTCGCTCCTGGATACGCAGTATTTT.

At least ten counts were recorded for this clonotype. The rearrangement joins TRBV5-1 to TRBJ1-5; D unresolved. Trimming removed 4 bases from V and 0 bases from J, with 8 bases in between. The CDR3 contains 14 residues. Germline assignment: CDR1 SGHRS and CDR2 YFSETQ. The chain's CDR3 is CASSPSDSNQPQHF. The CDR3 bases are TGCGCCAGCAGCCCCTCGGATAGCAATCAGCCCCAGCATTTT.

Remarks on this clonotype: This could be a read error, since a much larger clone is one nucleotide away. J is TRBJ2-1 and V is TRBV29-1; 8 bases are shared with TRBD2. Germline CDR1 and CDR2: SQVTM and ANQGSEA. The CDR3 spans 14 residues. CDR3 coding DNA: TGCGGCGTTGAATTAGCGGGGTTCTACAATGAGCAGTTCTTC. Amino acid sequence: CGVELAGFYNEQFF.

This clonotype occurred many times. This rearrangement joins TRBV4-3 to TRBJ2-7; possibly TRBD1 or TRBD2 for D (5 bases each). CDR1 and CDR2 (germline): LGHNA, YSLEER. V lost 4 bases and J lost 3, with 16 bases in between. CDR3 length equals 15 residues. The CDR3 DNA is TGCGCCAGCAGCCGCAATTACCGGGACCGCTACGAGCAGTACTTC. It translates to CASSRNYRDRYEQYF.

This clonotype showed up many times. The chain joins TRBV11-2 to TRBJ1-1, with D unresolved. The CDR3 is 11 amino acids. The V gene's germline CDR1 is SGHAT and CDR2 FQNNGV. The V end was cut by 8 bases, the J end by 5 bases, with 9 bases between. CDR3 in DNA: TGTGCCAGCTTAGGAGGGACTGAAGCTTTCTTT. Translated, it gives CASLGGTEAFF.

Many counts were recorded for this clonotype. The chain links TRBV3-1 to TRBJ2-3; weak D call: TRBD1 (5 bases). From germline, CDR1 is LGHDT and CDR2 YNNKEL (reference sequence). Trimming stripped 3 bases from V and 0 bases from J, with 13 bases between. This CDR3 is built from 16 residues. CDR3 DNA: TGTGCCAGCAGCCAGATGAAGGGGTTTAGCACAGATACGCAGTATTTT. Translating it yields CASSQMKGFSTDTQYF.

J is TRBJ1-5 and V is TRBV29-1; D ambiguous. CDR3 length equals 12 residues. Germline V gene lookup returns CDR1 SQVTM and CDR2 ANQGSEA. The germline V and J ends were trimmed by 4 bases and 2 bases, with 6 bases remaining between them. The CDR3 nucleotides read TGCAGCGTTGGGCAGGGCAATCAGCCCCAGCATTTT. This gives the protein CSVGQGNQPQHF.

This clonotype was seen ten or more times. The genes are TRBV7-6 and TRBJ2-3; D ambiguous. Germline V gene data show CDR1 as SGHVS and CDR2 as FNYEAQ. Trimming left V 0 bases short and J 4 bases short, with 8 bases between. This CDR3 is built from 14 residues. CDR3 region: CASSLAVAADTQYF. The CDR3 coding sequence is TGTGCCAGCAGCTTAGCCGTAGCTGCAGATACGCAGTATTTT.

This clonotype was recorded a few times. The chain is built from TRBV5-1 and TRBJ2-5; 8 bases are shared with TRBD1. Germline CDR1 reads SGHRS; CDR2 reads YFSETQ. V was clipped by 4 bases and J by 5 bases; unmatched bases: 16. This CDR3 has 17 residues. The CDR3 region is CASSPRTGRMNSETQYF. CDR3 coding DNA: TGCGCCAGCAGCCCTCGGACAGGGAGGATGAATTCGGAGACCCAGTACTTC.